Below, 20 T cell receptor beta chains from the same sample are listed, as sequenced in a study of blood T cell repertoires in COVID-19. The table came from immunoSEQ multiplex PCR; TCRdb's copy has only in-frame clones and leaves some out. The table lists hundreds of thousands of clones, around 89% of them singletons, with about 9.9% in the top ten. Sequenced: PBMCs or T cells enriched from blood (not recorded which). The receptors shown here come from a middle-aged woman who had recovered from COVID-19.

V and J are TRBV5-1 and TRBJ2-2; 12 bases align to TRBD2. Germline CDR1 reads SGHRS; CDR2 reads YFSETQ. V trimming: 3 bases; J trimming: 7 bases; junction bases outside the gene matches: 7. This CDR3 has 16 amino acids. This CDR3 is CASSSPSGRADGELFF. CDR3 bases: TGCGCCAGCAGCTCCCCTAGCGGGAGGGCCGACGGGGAGCTGTTTTTT.

The V and J genes are TRBV4-2 and TRBJ2-7, with a possible D match to TRBD2 (5 bases). The CDR3 length is 14 residues. CDR1 is LGHNA and CDR2 is YNFKEQ in the germline V gene. Trimming pared 4 bases from V and 3 bases from J, leaving 13 bases between. CDR3 coding DNA: TGTGCCAGCAGCCCCCTGGCCGGGGACTACGAGCAGTACTTC. As protein: CASSPLAGDYEQYF.

V usage is TRBV7-2 and J usage is TRBJ2-7, with a possible D match to TRBD2 (6 bases). Germline V lookup: CDR1 SGHTA, CDR2 FQGNSA. This CDR3 is 14 amino acids long. Trimming shortened V by 3 bases and J by 7 bases, and 16 bases separated the two germline ends. Here the CDR3 reads CASSFATSTLEQYF. CDR3 sequence (DNA): TGTGCCAGCAGCTTCGCGACTAGTACCTTGGAGCAGTACTTC.

The chain recombines TRBV27 with TRBJ2-1; the match to TRBD2 covers 7 bases. Losses at the gene ends were 4 bases for V and 3 bases for J; bases not matched to a gene: 9. Germline V CDR1 and CDR2: MNHEY, SMNVEV (reference sequence). The CDR3 contains 16 residues. The CDR3: CASSSVAGSFYNEQFF. CDR3 nucleotide sequence: TGTGCCAGCAGTTCGGTAGCGGGTTCTTTCTACAATGAGCAGTTCTTC.

This chain uses TRBV9 with TRBJ2-4; D is possibly TRBD1 (6 bases). Germline CDR1 SGDLS, CDR2 YYNGEE. The CDR3 runs to 15 residues. The ends were cut back, 0 bases at V and 5 bases at J, with 12 bases in the middle. CDR3 amino acids: CASSVEGHGQNIQYF. The CDR3 DNA follows: TGTGCCAGCAGCGTAGAGGGACACGGCCAAAACATTCAGTACTTC.

The V call is TRBV7-8, the J call TRBJ2-3; 7 bases agree with TRBD1. CDR1 SGHVS and CDR2 FQNEAQ come from the germline V gene. There are 15 residues in the CDR3. The V segment lost 5 bases and the J segment 2 bases; nucleotides outside the gene matches: 7. In DNA, the CDR3 is TGTGCCAGCAGCAACCGACAGGGTGCCACAGATACGCAGTATTTT. Translated, it gives CASSNRQGATDTQYF.

This clone was counted a single time. V usage is TRBV7-3 and J usage is TRBJ2-3; D gene ambiguous. The CDR3 is 13 amino acids. From germline, CDR1 is SGHTA and CDR2 FQGTGA. V was pared by 3 bases and J by 2 bases, with 6 bases between. The CDR3 reads CASSFRVTDTQYF. The CDR3 DNA is TGTGCCAGCAGCTTTCGGGTCACAGATACGCAGTATTTT.

The chain carries TRBV21-1 and TRBJ1-1; the D call of TRBD1 is as the table states it, not checked on the DNA. TRBV21-1 is described as a pseudogene. The CDR3 runs to 14 residues. The CDR3 region is CASSRGTIHTEAFF. The CDR3 DNA sequence: TGTGCCAGCAGCAGAGGGACAATCCACACTGAAGCTTTCTTT.

The chain links TRBV10-1 to TRBJ2-7; D perhaps matches TRBD1 (5 bases). Germline-derived CDR1 and CDR2 are WNHNN and SYGVQD (reference sequence). The V end lost 2 bases, the J end lost 1 base, and 12 bases lay between the germline ends. The CDR3 consists of 15 residues. The CDR3 spells CASSEVGEGSYEQYF. The CDR3 DNA sequence: TGCGCCAGCAGTGAGGTAGGGGAAGGATCCTACGAGCAGTACTTC.

This sequence joins TRBV2 and TRBJ2-1; 7 positions match TRBD2. The CDR3 is made up of 15 amino acids. Germline V lookup: CDR1 SNHLY, CDR2 FYNNEI. V was clipped by 3 bases and J by 4 bases; unmatched bases: 6. The CDR3 DNA is TGTGCCAGCAGTGACCCAGCGGGAACATACAATGAGCAGTTCTTC. It encodes CASSDPAGTYNEQFF. The full variable domain, rest sourced from reference TRBV2 and TRBJ2-1, is EPEVTQTPSHQVTQMGQEVILRCVPISNHLYFYWYRQILGQKVEFLVSFYNNEISEKSEIFDDQFSVERPDGSNFTLKIRSTKLEDSAMYFCASSDPAGTYNEQFFGPGTRLTVL.

In this sample, this clone turned up once. This CDR3 reads CATLVVADYNEQFF. For the CDR3, the DNA is TGTGCCACCCTAGTGGTAGCGGACTACAATGAGCAGTTCTTC. The chain has TRBV6-6 and TRBJ2-1; a possible D gene is TRBD2 (6 bases). The CDR3 runs to 14 residues. V was pared by 10 bases and J by 3 bases, with 16 bases between. Looked up from germline, CDR1 is MNHNY and CDR2 is SVGAGI (reference sequence).

The CDR3 loop reads CASSFRAGSTDTQYF. As DNA, the CDR3 is TGTGCCAGCAGCTTCAGGGCAGGGTCCACAGATACGCAGTATTTT. The chain uses TRBV11-3 and TRBJ2-3; tentative D call: TRBD1 (5 bases). V lost 3 bases, J lost 2 bases, and 12 bases lay in between. The CDR3 covers 15 residues. CDR1 and CDR2 (germline): SGHNT, YENEEA.

The V and J genes are TRBV27 and TRBJ1-6; 8 nucleotides align to TRBD1. Germline V gene lookup returns CDR1 MNHEY and CDR2 SMNVEV (reference sequence). After removal of 2 bases from V and 7 bases from J, the junction contained 4 bases not matched to a gene. The CDR3 length is 15 residues. In DNA, the CDR3 is TGTGCCAGCAGTTTAGGAAGGACAGGGAATTCACCCCTCCACTTT. Amino acids: CASSLGRTGNSPLHF.

The chain employs TRBV28 and TRBJ1-6, with a weak D call TRBD1 (6 bases). Per the germline V gene, CDR1 is MDHEN and CDR2 is SYDVKM. This CDR3 is 14 amino acids long. V was shortened by 9 bases and J by 8 bases, with 17 bases between the two germline ends. The CDR3 protein is CASGSEQGHSPLHF. The CDR3 region has the DNA TGTGCCAGTGGGTCGGAACAGGGTCATTCACCCCTCCACTTT. Complete variable domain (other parts from reference TRBV28 and TRBJ1-6): DVKVTQSSRYLVKRTGEKVFLECVQDMDHENMFWYRQDPGLGLRLIYFSYDVKMKEKGDIPEGYSVSREKKERFSLILESASTNQTSMYLCASGSEQGHSPLHFGNGTRLTVT.

As DNA, the CDR3 is TGTGCCAGCAGCCCTCGGGTTAGCGGGACCTACAATGAGCAGTTCTTC. Its translation: CASSPRVSGTYNEQFF. The chain links TRBV3-1 (or the pseudogene TRBV3-2) to TRBJ2-1; 8 bases are a match to TRBD2. Unmatched junction bases numbered 7, after V lost 4 bases and J lost 2 bases. This CDR3 contains 16 residues. CDR1 is LGHDT and CDR2 is YNNKEL in the germline V gene (reference sequence).

V is TRBV25-1 and J is TRBJ2-2; D unresolved. The germline gives CDR1 MGHDK, CDR2 SYGVNS. Deletions cut 4 bases from V and 4 bases from J, with 4 bases between. The CDR3 sequence is 12 residues long. The CDR3 nucleotides read TGTGCCAGCAGTGGGAGCACCGGGGAGCTGTTTTTT. As protein: CASSGSTGELFF.

This clone was seen only once. The CDR3 DNA reads as TGTGCCAGTGCGGGTGGGCGGTCGGGGACCCAGTACTTC. Amino acids: CASAGGRSGTQYF. This chain joins TRBV19 and TRBJ2-5; D is possibly TRBD2 (5 bases). Trimming removed 8 bases from V and 7 bases from J, with 17 bases in between. The CDR3 consists of 13 residues. The germline CDR1 and CDR2 sequences are LNHDA and SQIVND (reference sequence).

The rearrangement uses TRBV7-2 and TRBJ2-7; TRBD2 matches at 10 bases. The length of the CDR3 is 16 residues. In germline, CDR1 is SGHTA, CDR2 FQGNSA. With V trimmed by 3 bases and J by 2 bases, 7 bases remained unmatched. The CDR3 DNA is TGTGCCAGCAGCTTTGGACTAGCGGAGTCCGCCTACGAGCAGTACTTC. It is translated as CASSFGLAESAYEQYF.

V is TRBV7-9 and J is TRBJ2-5; 11 positions agree with TRBD2. The germline gives CDR1 SEHNR, CDR2 FQNEAQ (reference sequence). V lost 5 bases and J lost 4; bases outside the gene matches: 9. The CDR3 loop spans 16 amino acids. CDR3 bases: TGTGCCAGCAGCGGCCGACTAGCGGGGTATGGAGAGACCCAGTACTTC. This translates into CASSGRLAGYGETQYF. Full variable domain (missing parts from reference TRBV7-9 and TRBJ2-5): DTGVSQNPRHKITKRGQNVTFRCDPISEHNRLYWYRQTLGQGPEFLTYFQNEAQLEKSRLLSDRFSAERPKGSFSTLEIQRTEQGDSAMYLCASSGRLAGYGETQYFGPGTRLLVL.

J is TRBJ2-7 and V is TRBV9; the D gene is possibly TRBD1 (5 bases). This CDR3 comprises 13 residues. The ends were cut back, 4 bases at V and 9 bases at J, with 17 bases in the middle. CDR1 is SGDLS and CDR2 is YYNGEE in the germline V gene. The CDR3 spells CASSLDPHQGQYF. The CDR3 DNA reads TGTGCCAGCAGCTTGGACCCACACCAGGGGCAGTACTTC.